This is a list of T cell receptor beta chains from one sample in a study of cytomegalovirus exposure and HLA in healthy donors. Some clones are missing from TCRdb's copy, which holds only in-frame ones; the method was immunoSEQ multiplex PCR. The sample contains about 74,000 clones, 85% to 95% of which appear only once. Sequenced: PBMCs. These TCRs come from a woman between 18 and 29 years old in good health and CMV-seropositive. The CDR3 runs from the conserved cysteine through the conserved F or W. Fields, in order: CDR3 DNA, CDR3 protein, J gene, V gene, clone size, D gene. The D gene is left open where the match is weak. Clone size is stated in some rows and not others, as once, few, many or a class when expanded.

DNA: TGTGCCAGCTCACCGGGGGCCGATAACTATGGCTACACCTTC
CDR3: CASSPGADNYGYTF
J: TRBJ1-2
V: TRBV18
size: NA
D: NA

DNA: TGTGCCAACCCCCGGGGGGGCTGGAACGGCACTGAAGCTTTCTTT
CDR3: CANPRGGWNGTEAFF
J: TRBJ1-1
V: TRBV7-7
size: once
D: NA

DNA: TGTGCCAGCAGCCAAGCTTTTGGTGACTCGAACACTGAAGCTTTCTTT
CDR3: CASSQAFGDSNTEAFF
J: TRBJ1-1
V: TRBV4-2
size: NA
D: NA

DNA: TGTGCCAGCAGCCCAGGACAGTTCTACACCTTC
CDR3: CASSPGQFYTF
J: TRBJ1-2
V: TRBV7-9
size: NA
D: NA

DNA: TGTGCCAGCACCGACAGGGCTCAGAACTACGAGCAGTACTTC
CDR3: CASTDRAQNYEQYF
J: TRBJ2-7
V: TRBV27
size: NA
D: TRBD1

DNA: TGTGCCAGCAGCTTAGGCCTGGGGGACATAGGGAAACTGTTTTTT
CDR3: CASSLGLGDIGKLFF
J: TRBJ1-4
V: TRBV13
size: NA
D: NA

DNA: TGCGCCAGCAGCTGCAGAGGGTCCGGGAACACCGGGGAGCTGTTTTTT
CDR3: CASSCRGSGNTGELFF
J: TRBJ2-2
V: TRBV4-1
size: NA
D: NA

DNA: TGTGCCAGCAGCACCGGGACTAGCGGGCACCGGTTCGGCACAGATACGCAGTATTTT
CDR3: CASSTGTSGHRFGTDTQYF
J: TRBJ2-3
V: TRBV11-3
size: NA
D: TRBD2

DNA: TGTGCCCATAGGGGGGGCAGGGATTCACCCCTCCACTTT
CDR3: CAHRGGRDSPLHF
J: TRBJ1-6
V: TRBV30
size: NA
D: NA

DNA: TGTGCCTTAACAGGGGCCGAATTCTACGAGCAGTACTTC
CDR3: CALTGAEFYEQYF
J: TRBJ2-7
V: TRBV30
size: NA
D: TRBD1

DNA: TGCGCCAGCAGCCCCAGCGGGAGTAGTGGGGATGAGCAGTTCTTC
CDR3: CASSPSGSSGDEQFF
J: TRBJ2-1
V: TRBV4-1
size: NA
D: TRBD2

DNA: TGCGCCAGCAGCCAAGGACAGGGGGTGGAAAAACTGTTTTTT
CDR3: CASSQGQGVEKLFF
J: TRBJ1-4
V: TRBV5-1
size: NA
D: TRBD1

DNA: TGTGCCAGCAGCTTAGGTGTAGGGGGAAACGGCGTTGAAGCTTTCTTT
CDR3: CASSLGVGGNGVEAFF
J: TRBJ1-1
V: TRBV7-8
size: NA
D: NA

DNA: TGTGCCAGCAGCCAAGTATCCGGGACAGGGAATCAGCCCCAGCATTTT
CDR3: CASSQVSGTGNQPQHF
J: TRBJ1-5
V: TRBV4-2
size: NA
D: TRBD1

DNA: TGTGCCAGCTCACCGACTCAACAGGGTAATTCACCCCTCCACTTT
CDR3: CASSPTQQGNSPLHF
J: TRBJ1-6
V: TRBV18
size: NA
D: NA

DNA: TGCAGTGCCCCTGAGAATGAAAAACTGTTTTTT
CDR3: CSAPENEKLFF
J: TRBJ1-4
V: TRBV20-1
size: NA
D: NA

DNA: TGTGCCAGCAGCTTGGGGACAGGGGCATATTCCTACGAGCAGTACTTC
CDR3: CASSLGTGAYSYEQYF
J: TRBJ2-7
V: TRBV11-3
size: few
D: TRBD1

DNA: TGTGCCAGCAGTCCGGACAGGCTAGAAGCTTTCTTT
CDR3: CASSPDRLEAFF
J: TRBJ1-1
V: TRBV2
size: NA
D: TRBD1

DNA: TGCGCCAGCAGCCAGACCGGGGACAATGAGCAGTTCTTC
CDR3: CASSQTGDNEQFF
J: TRBJ2-1
V: TRBV4-1
size: NA
D: NA

DNA: TGTGCCAGCAGCTCGCAGACCCTCGGGGAGCAGTACTTC
CDR3: CASSSQTLGEQYF
J: TRBJ2-7
V: TRBV11-2
size: NA
D: NA

DNA: TGTGCCAGCAGTCCTCTTGACCGAGACTTGTCTGCTGAAGCTTTCTTT
CDR3: CASSPLDRDLSAEAFF
J: TRBJ1-1
V: TRBV28
size: NA
D: NA

DNA: TGTGCCTGGAGCGCCATAACAGGGATCTATGGCTACACCTTC
CDR3: CAWSAITGIYGYTF
J: TRBJ1-2
V: TRBV30
size: NA
D: NA

DNA: TGTGCCAGCACCAGAGCCGGACAGAGAAGGGAGGGCTACACCTTC
CDR3: CASTRAGQRREGYTF
J: TRBJ1-2
V: TRBV6-1
size: NA
D: NA

DNA: TGCGCCAGCCGGGAGGGACTCAGCCATTCCACAGATACGCAGTATTTT
CDR3: CASREGLSHSTDTQYF
J: TRBJ2-3
V: TRBV5-1
size: NA
D: TRBD2

DNA: TGCGCCAGCAGCTATGACAGGGACAAAAACATTCAGTACTTC
CDR3: CASSYDRDKNIQYF
J: TRBJ2-4
V: TRBV5-1
size: NA
D: TRBD1